This T cell receptor beta chain was identified in a study of T-cell reconstitution after alpha-beta-depleted transplantation in children. General study points: Newly produced T cells mostly accounted for T-cell counts and diversity one year post-transplant.

With regard to this clonotype: Its cognate antigen is unknown.

Unique molecular identifiers were used in preparing the TCRbeta library. TCRdb reprocessed the PCR reads with MiXCR, giving one entry per CDR3 protein. The data hold about 870,000 distinct CDR3 sequences, with around 15% observed a single time. Trimming pared 3 bases from V and 9 bases from J, leaving 15 bases between. This CDR3 has 14 residues. The germline gives CDR1 LNHNV, CDR2 YYDKDF (reference sequence). Sequencing used PBMCs, mostly from graft donor cells, obtained 360 days after TCRalphabeta/CD19-depleted stem cell transplant. The chain combines TRBV15 with TRBJ2-1; TRBD1 is a possible D gene (6 bases). This clonotype was obtained from a male patient between 5 and 17 years old who had a stem cell transplant for acute lymphoblastic leukemia, so the T cells may come from the graft donor. CDR3 region: CATSSAQGEVEQFF. In nucleotides, the CDR3 is TGTGCCACCAGCAGCGCACAGGGAGAGGTTGAGCAGTTCTTC.